This T cell receptor (beta chain) was recorded in a study of cytomegalovirus exposure and HLA in healthy donors. This CDR3 comprises 16 residues. J lost 2 bases, V lost 0 bases, and 2 bases had no gene match. The germline CDR1 and CDR2 sequences are SGHDT and YYEEEE. The PCR employed 60 Vbeta primers together with 13 Jbeta primers. Sequencing used immunoSEQ multiplex PCR; TCRdb keeps in-frame clones, though not all of them. The sample shows some 150,000 clones, about 80% of them seen only once. The TCR sequence derives from a woman in her forties or fifties in good health and CMV-seropositive. The sample comprised PBMCs. This chain uses TRBV5-6 with TRBJ2-3; TRBD2 matches 11 bases. The CDR3 nucleotides are TGTGCCAGCAGCTTGGGACTAGCGGGACTCACAGATACGCAGTATTTT. Translated, it gives CASSLGLAGLTDTQYF.